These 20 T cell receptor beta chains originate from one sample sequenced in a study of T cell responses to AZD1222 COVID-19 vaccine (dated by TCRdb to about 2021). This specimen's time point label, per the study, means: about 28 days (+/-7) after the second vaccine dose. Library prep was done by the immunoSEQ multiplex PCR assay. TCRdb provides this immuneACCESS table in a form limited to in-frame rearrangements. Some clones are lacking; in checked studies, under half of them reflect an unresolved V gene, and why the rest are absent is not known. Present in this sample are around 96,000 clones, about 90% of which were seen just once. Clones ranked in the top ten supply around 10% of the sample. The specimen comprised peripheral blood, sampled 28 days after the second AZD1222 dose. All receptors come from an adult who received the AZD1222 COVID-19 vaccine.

CDR3 sequence: CASSPHRDVSGEQYF. DNA of the CDR3: TGCGCCAGCAGTCCTCACCGTGATGTATCCGGCGAGCAGTACTTC. The V call is TRBV5-1, the J call TRBJ2-7; D gene unclear. CDR1 SGHRS and CDR2 YFSETQ come from the germline V gene. The V and J ends lost 5 bases and 6 bases respectively, with 21 bases between them. This CDR3 is 15 amino acids long.

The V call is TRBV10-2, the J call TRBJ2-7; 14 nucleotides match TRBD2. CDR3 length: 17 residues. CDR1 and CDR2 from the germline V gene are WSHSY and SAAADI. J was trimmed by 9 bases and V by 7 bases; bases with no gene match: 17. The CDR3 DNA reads TGCGCCAGCAATACAGCAACGCCGGGACTAGCGGGAGTCGGGCAGTACTTC. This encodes CASNTATPGLAGVGQYF.

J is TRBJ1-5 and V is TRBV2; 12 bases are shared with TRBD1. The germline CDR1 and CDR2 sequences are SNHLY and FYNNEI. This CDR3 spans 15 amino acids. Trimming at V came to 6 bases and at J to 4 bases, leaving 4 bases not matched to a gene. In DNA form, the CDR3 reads TGTGCCAGCAGGGTGGGACAGGGGGCGAATCAGCCCCAGCATTTT. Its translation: CASRVGQGANQPQHF.

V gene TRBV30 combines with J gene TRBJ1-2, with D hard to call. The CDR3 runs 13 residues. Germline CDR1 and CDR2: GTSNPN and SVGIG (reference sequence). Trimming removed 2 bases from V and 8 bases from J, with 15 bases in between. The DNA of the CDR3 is TGTGCCTGGAGTTCCTCTGGGCCGCTCGGCTACACCTTC. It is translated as CAWSSSGPLGYTF.

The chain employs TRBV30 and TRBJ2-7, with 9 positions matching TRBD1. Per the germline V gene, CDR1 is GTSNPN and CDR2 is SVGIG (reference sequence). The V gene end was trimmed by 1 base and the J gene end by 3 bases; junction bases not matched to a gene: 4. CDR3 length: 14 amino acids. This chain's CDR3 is CAWSGTGADYEQYF. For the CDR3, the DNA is TGTGCCTGGAGTGGGACAGGGGCGGACTACGAGCAGTACTTC.

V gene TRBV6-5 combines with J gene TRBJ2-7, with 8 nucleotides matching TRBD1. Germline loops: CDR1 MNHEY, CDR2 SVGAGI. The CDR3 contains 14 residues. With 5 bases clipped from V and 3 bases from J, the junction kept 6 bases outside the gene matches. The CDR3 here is CASSPDRASYEQYF. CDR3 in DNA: TGTGCCAGCAGTCCGGACAGGGCCAGCTACGAGCAGTACTTC.

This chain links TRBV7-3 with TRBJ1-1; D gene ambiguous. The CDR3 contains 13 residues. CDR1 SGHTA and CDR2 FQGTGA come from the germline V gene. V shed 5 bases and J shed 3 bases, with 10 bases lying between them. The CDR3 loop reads CASSRRRDTEAFF. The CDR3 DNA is TGTGCCAGCAGCCGCCGGAGGGACACTGAAGCTTTCTTT.

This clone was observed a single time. The CDR3 DNA reads TGCGCCAGCAGCTACGATCAGGCAGAGACCCAGTACTTC. Residues: CASSYDQAETQYF. This chain uses TRBV5-1 with TRBJ2-5; D gene ambiguous. This CDR3 region has 13 residues. Trimming removed 3 bases at V and 4 bases at J, with 10 bases between. Germline V lookup: CDR1 SGHRS, CDR2 YFSETQ.

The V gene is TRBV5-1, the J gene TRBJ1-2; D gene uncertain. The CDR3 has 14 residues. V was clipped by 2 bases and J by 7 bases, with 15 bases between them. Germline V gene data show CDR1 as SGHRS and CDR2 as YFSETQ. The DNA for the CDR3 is TGCGCCAGCAGCTTACGAGGTGGAGATGCTGGCTACACCTTC. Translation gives CASSLRGGDAGYTF.

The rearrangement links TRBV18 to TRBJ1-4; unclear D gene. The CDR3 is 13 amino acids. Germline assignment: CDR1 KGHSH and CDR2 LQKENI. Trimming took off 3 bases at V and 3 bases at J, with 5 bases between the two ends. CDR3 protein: CASSPTANEKLFF. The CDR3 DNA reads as TGTGCCAGCTCACCTACAGCTAATGAAAAACTGTTTTTT.

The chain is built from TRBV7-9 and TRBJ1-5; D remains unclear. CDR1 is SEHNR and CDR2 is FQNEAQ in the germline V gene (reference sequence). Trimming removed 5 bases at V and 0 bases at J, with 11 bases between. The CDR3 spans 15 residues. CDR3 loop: CASSHSDRSNQPQHF. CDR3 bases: TGTGCCAGCAGCCATTCGGATCGTAGCAATCAGCCCCAGCATTTT.

CDR3 loop: CASSSRGKNYGYTF. CDR3 bases: TGTGCCAGCAGTTCCCGGGGGAAAAACTATGGCTACACCTTC. This chain joins TRBV28 and TRBJ1-2; TRBD1 is a possible D gene (5 bases). Germline CDR1 is MDHEN and CDR2 is SYDVKM. The V gene lost 4 bases and the J gene lost 2 bases, with 11 bases spanning the gap. The CDR3 totals 14 residues.

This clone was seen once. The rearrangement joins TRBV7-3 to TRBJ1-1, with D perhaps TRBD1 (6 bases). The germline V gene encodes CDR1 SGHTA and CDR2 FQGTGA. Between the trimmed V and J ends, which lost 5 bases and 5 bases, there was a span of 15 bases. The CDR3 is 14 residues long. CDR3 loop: CASSLTGGLTEAFF. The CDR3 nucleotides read TGTGCCAGCAGCCTGACAGGTGGTCTTACTGAAGCTTTCTTT.

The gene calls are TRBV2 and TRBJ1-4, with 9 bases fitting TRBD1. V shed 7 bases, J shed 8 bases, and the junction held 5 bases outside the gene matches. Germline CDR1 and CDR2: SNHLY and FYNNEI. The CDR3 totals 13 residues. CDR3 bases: TGTGCCAGCAATCGACAGGGGGGGGAAAAACTGTTTTTT. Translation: CASNRQGGEKLFF.

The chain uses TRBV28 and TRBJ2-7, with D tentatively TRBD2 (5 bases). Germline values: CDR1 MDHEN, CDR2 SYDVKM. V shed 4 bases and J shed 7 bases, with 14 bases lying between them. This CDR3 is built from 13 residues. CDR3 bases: TGTGCCAGCAGTTCGCGATCCCCGGGGGAGCAGTACTTC. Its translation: CASSSRSPGEQYF.

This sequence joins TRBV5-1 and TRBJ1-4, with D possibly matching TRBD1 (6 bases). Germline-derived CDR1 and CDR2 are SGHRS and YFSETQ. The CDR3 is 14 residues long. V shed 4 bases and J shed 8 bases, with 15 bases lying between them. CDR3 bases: TGCGCCAGCAGCCCCTCGGGCAGGGGCGAAAAACTGTTTTTT. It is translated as CASSPSGRGEKLFF.

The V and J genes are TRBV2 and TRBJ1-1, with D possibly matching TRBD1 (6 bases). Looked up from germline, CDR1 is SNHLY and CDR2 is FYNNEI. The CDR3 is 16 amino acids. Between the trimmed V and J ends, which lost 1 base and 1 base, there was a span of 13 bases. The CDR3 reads CASSEGPMTGNTEAFF. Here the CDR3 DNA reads TGTGCCAGCAGTGAAGGCCCTATGACAGGGAACACTGAAGCTTTCTTT.

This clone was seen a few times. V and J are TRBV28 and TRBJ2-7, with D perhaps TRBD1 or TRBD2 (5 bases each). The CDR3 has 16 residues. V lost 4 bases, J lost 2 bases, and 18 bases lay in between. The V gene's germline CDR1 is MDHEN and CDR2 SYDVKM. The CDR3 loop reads CASSSQGTRGAYEQYF. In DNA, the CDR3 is TGTGCCAGCAGTTCGCAAGGGACGCGAGGGGCCTACGAGCAGTACTTC.

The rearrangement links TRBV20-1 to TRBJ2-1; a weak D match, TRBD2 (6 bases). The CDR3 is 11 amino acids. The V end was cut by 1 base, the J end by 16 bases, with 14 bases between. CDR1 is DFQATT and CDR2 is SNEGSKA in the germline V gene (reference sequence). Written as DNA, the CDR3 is TGCAGTGCTAGAGCCGGGACTCCGCAATTCTTC. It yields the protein CSARAGTPQFF.

In DNA form, the CDR3 reads TGTGCCTGGAGTGTACTCGGAACGAACACCGGGGAGCTGTTTTTT. This encodes CAWSVLGTNTGELFF. This chain links TRBV30 with TRBJ2-2, with D unresolved. Trimming shortened V by 0 bases and J by 0 bases, and 8 bases separated the two germline ends. Germline CDR1 GTSNPN, CDR2 SVGIG (reference sequence). The CDR3 has 15 residues.